The source of this T cell receptor beta chain is a study of T cells in Graves' hyperthyroidism and ophthalmopathy. The germline gives CDR1 SGHRS, CDR2 YFSETQ. V lost 3 bases and J lost 4; bases outside the gene matches: 7. This CDR3 comprises 15 residues. Only a few counts were recorded for this clonotype. Amplification targeted TCR beta CDR3 regions from RNA transcripts. First-round RT-PCR targeting the TCR CDR3 was performed with the HTBI primer set. TCRdb ran MiXCR on the multiplex PCR reads and lists one entry per CDR3 protein. The data hold over 400,000 distinct CDR3 sequences, with roughly 23% observed a single time.

The sequencing sample was made of blood. This receptor was identified in a woman in her seventies with Graves' ophthalmopathy. The V and J genes are TRBV5-1 and TRBJ1-2, with 9 bases fitting TRBD1. This chain's CDR3 is CASSSGTGPIYGYTF. The DNA of the CDR3 is TGCGCCAGCAGCTCCGGGACAGGGCCTATCTATGGCTACACCTTC.